Each of the 32 T cell receptor beta chains below was sequenced from the same sample in a study of blood T cell repertoires in COVID-19. Generated by immunoSEQ multiplex PCR, the TCRdb table keeps only in-frame clones and is missing some. The table includes 150,000 to 200,000 clones, 80% to 90% detected once. The specimen sequenced was peripheral blood. The receptor set was obtained from a man aged 50 to 60 with active or convalescent COVID-19.

The chain links TRBV30 to TRBJ2-5; TRBD2 matches at 11 bases. The CDR3 covers 14 residues. Germline-derived CDR1 and CDR2 are GTSNPN and SVGIG (reference sequence). The V and J ends lost 6 bases and 1 base, in that order; junction bases with no gene match: 4. The CDR3 sequence is CACLGLAAQETQYF. In DNA, the CDR3 is TGTGCCTGCCTGGGACTAGCGGCCCAAGAGACCCAGTACTTC.

The chain uses TRBV11-3 and TRBJ2-5; tentatively, D is TRBD2 (7 bases). There are 16 residues in the CDR3. Trimming cost V 1 base and J 2 bases, with 14 bases left between them. CDR1 and CDR2 from the germline V gene are SGHNT and YENEEA. CDR3: CASSLGEGGMQETQYF. DNA for the CDR3: TGTGCCAGCAGCTTAGGGGAGGGGGGGATGCAAGAGACCCAGTACTTC.

This chain connects TRBV5-4 to TRBJ1-2; 8 bases align to TRBD1. The CDR3 has 14 residues. The germline CDR1 and CDR2 sequences are SGHNT and YYREEE (reference sequence). V was pared by 4 bases and J by 8 bases, with 10 bases of the junction left unmatched. CDR3 amino acids: CASSQRQGTGGYTF. DNA for the CDR3: TGTGCCAGCAGCCAACGACAGGGGACGGGAGGCTACACCTTC.

This clone was picked up one time. The chain is built from TRBV18 and TRBJ1-1; no firm D call. CDR1 is KGHSH and CDR2 is LQKENI in the germline V gene. The ends were cut back, 5 bases at V and 0 bases at J, with 13 bases in the middle. The CDR3 sequence is 15 residues long. The CDR3 protein is CASSSQGSVNTEAFF. The CDR3 nucleotides are TGTGCCAGCTCATCCCAAGGAAGCGTGAACACTGAAGCTTTCTTT.

The chain couples TRBV5-6 to TRBJ2-5; D is unclear. Trimming pared 2 bases from V and 5 bases from J, leaving 13 bases between. The CDR3 extends over 14 amino acids. Germline values: CDR1 SGHDT, CDR2 YYEEEE. CDR3 region: CASSFSLVTETQYF. CDR3 nucleotides: TGTGCCAGCAGCTTCAGTTTGGTTACCGAGACCCAGTACTTC.

This chain uses TRBV6-5 with TRBJ2-2; 9 bases are shared with TRBD2. In germline, CDR1 is MNHEY, CDR2 SVGAGI. V was pared by 4 bases and J by 4 bases, with 7 bases of the junction left unmatched. The CDR3 length is 16 residues. Written as DNA, the CDR3 is TGTGCCAGCAGTTTTGGAGCGGGAGGTGGCACCGGGGAGCTGTTTTTT. It yields the protein CASSFGAGGGTGELFF.

This clone came up many times. The rearrangement links TRBV7-9 to TRBJ2-3, with 8 bases that match TRBD2. V was pared by 8 bases and J by 0 bases, with 13 bases of the junction left unmatched. There are 17 residues in the CDR3. CDR1 is SEHNR and CDR2 is FQNEAQ in the germline V gene (reference sequence). This chain's CDR3 is CASQWGSGGPSTDTQYF. The CDR3 coding sequence is TGTGCCAGCCAGTGGGGCAGCGGGGGCCCTAGCACAGATACGCAGTATTTT.

This chain uses TRBV3-1 (or the pseudogene TRBV3-2) with TRBJ2-7; 8 nucleotides line up with TRBD2. Germline CDR1 and CDR2: LGHDT and YNNKEL (reference sequence). There are 13 residues in the CDR3. DNA for the CDR3: TGTGCTACACAGGGCGGGGGGCTCTACGAGCAGTACTTC. Its protein product is CATQGGGLYEQYF.

This rearrangement joins TRBV7-9 to TRBJ2-2; D is unresolved. The V gene's germline CDR1 is SEHNR and CDR2 FQNEAQ (reference sequence). The CDR3 runs to 13 residues. Trimming stripped 1 base from V and 6 bases from J, with 6 bases between. DNA of the CDR3: TGTGCCAGCAGCTTAGTTGTCGCCGGGGAGCTGTTTTTT. Its translation: CASSLVVAGELFF.

The chain combines TRBV7-9 with TRBJ2-7; 10 positions match TRBD2. CDR3 size: 16 residues. Germline assignment: CDR1 SEHNR and CDR2 FQNEAQ (reference sequence). V trimming: 4 bases; J trimming: 3 bases; junction bases outside the gene matches: 9. The CDR3 here is CASSSRGLAANYEQYF. CDR3 DNA: TGTGCCAGCAGCTCCCGCGGACTAGCGGCAAACTACGAGCAGTACTTC.

The count of this clone is one. The chain uses TRBV7-2 and TRBJ2-2, with 8 bases that match TRBD2. Germline CDR1 and CDR2: SGHTA and FQGNSA. This CDR3 comprises 15 residues. Trimming at V came to 5 bases and at J to 8 bases, leaving 10 bases not matched to a gene. The CDR3 spells CASSLLRGEGGELFF. The DNA of the CDR3 is TGTGCCAGCAGCCTCTTGCGGGGGGAGGGAGGGGAGCTGTTTTTT.

The rearrangement joins TRBV2 to TRBJ2-2; 7 bases map to TRBD2. V was clipped by 6 bases and J by 2 bases; unmatched bases: 12. The CDR3 spans 17 residues. Germline-derived CDR1 and CDR2 are SNHLY and FYNNEI. CDR3 coding DNA: TGTGCCAGCAGGGGGGGTCCGGGGACTAAAAACACCGGGGAGCTGTTTTTT. Amino acid sequence: CASRGGPGTKNTGELFF.

This chain links TRBV27 with TRBJ2-5, with 8 bases aligning to TRBD2. Germline V gives CDR1 MNHEY, CDR2 SMNVEV (reference sequence). The trim removed 10 bases at V and 5 bases at J, leaving 9 bases unmatched. The CDR3 totals 13 residues. CDR3 nucleotides: TGTGCCATCGGGGGGGCTCCCCAGGAGACCCAGTACTTC. This translates into CAIGGAPQETQYF.

The chain joins TRBV28 to TRBJ2-3; D uncertain. In germline, CDR1 is MDHEN, CDR2 SYDVKM. Deletions cut 7 bases from V and 3 bases from J, with 11 bases between. There are 13 residues in the CDR3. The CDR3 coding sequence is TGTGCCAGCACTACGACACCAACAGATACGCAGTATTTT. Protein: CASTTTPTDTQYF.

The chain is built from TRBV5-5 and TRBJ1-2; no clear D gene. CDR1 is SGHKS, CDR2 YYEKEE, per germline (reference sequence). The CDR3 contains 14 residues. V dropped 0 bases and J dropped 5 bases, with 11 bases sitting between them. The CDR3 loop reads CASSLEPGFYGYTF. The DNA of the CDR3 is TGTGCCAGCAGCTTGGAGCCAGGCTTTTATGGCTACACCTTC.

The CDR3, as DNA: TGTGCCAGCTCACCTACAACAGGGGACTCACCCCTCCACTTT. It specifies CASSPTTGDSPLHF. This chain connects TRBV18 to TRBJ1-6, with 7 bases aligning to TRBD1. The CDR3 is made up of 14 amino acids. The germline CDR1 and CDR2 sequences are KGHSH and LQKENI. J lost 10 bases, V lost 3 bases, and 6 bases had no gene match.

This chain connects TRBV27 to TRBJ1-1; D gene unclear. This CDR3 comprises 13 residues. Trimming removed 3 bases from V and 6 bases from J, with 11 bases in between. Germline CDR1 and CDR2: MNHEY and SMNVEV (reference sequence). CDR3 protein: CASSFQGRAEAFF. The CDR3 DNA sequence: TGTGCCAGCAGTTTTCAAGGTCGGGCTGAAGCTTTCTTT.

The rearrangement joins TRBV9 to TRBJ2-7; 9 positions match TRBD2. The CDR3 length is 19 residues. From germline, CDR1 is SGDLS and CDR2 YYNGEE. With V trimmed by 0 bases and J by 5 bases, 18 bases remained unmatched. The CDR3 loop reads CASSVDPLGSGSSLHEQYF. The CDR3 region has the DNA TGTGCCAGCAGCGTAGACCCCCTGGGTAGCGGGAGCTCCCTTCACGAGCAGTACTTC.

The J gene is TRBJ2-3, the V gene TRBV4-2; 13 nucleotides align to TRBD2. Germline V CDR1 and CDR2: LGHNA, YNFKEQ. This CDR3 comprises 19 residues. V was pared by 0 bases and J by 3 bases, with 9 bases of the junction left unmatched. In nucleotides, the CDR3 is TGTGCCAGCAGCCAAGAAGGCACACTAGCGGGAGGGCCAACAGATACGCAGTATTTT. Its protein product is CASSQEGTLAGGPTDTQYF.

The chain is built from TRBV6-5 and TRBJ2-4, with D tentatively TRBD2 (5 bases). Germline V CDR1 and CDR2: MNHEY, SVGAGI. The CDR3 totals 11 residues. Between the trimmed V and J ends, which lost 8 bases and 6 bases, there was a span of 8 bases. The DNA of the CDR3 is TGTGCCAGCGCTCGGGGAAACATTCAGTACTTC. Its protein product is CASARGNIQYF.

This chain links TRBV30 with TRBJ1-1, with 9 bases aligning to TRBD1. The V gene's germline CDR1 is GTSNPN and CDR2 SVGIG (reference sequence). This CDR3 has 16 amino acids. The trim removed 5 bases at V and 8 bases at J, leaving 18 bases unmatched. The CDR3 DNA follows: TGTGCCTGGGCTCAGGGGGGACAGGGACCTCTACTCGAAGCTTTCTTT. This translates into CAWAQGGQGPLLEAFF.

The V and J genes are TRBV7-9 and TRBJ2-1; 10 bases fit TRBD1. CDR3 length: 16 amino acids. Germline V gene lookup returns CDR1 SEHNR and CDR2 FQNEAQ (reference sequence). Trimming at V came to 6 bases and at J to 7 bases, leaving 12 bases not matched to a gene. CDR3 DNA sequence: TGTGCCAGCAGGTACTTAGGGACAGGGGATCGGAATGAGCAGTTCTTC. Its translation: CASRYLGTGDRNEQFF.

The sample holds one count of this clone. The V and J genes are TRBV9 and TRBJ2-5; perhaps TRBD1 as D (5 bases). The CDR3 has 15 amino acids. Germline CDR1 reads SGDLS; CDR2 reads YYNGEE. V gave up 4 bases and J gave up 5 bases, with 18 bases separating them. This chain's CDR3 is CASSTESAGRETQYF. CDR3 nucleotide sequence: TGTGCCAGCAGCACCGAGTCGGCAGGGCGGGAGACCCAGTACTTC. Complete variable domain (other parts from reference TRBV9 and TRBJ2-5): DSGVTQTPKHLITATGQRVTLRCSPRSGDLSVYWYQQSLDQGLQFLIQYYNGEERAKGNILERFSAQQFPDLHSELNLSSLELGDSALYFCASSTESAGRETQYFGPGTRLLVL.

This clone was counted between two and nine times. The chain carries TRBV5-1 and TRBJ2-1; D ambiguous. V lost 1 base and J lost 6, with 8 bases in between. This CDR3 is built from 13 residues. The V gene's germline CDR1 is SGHRS and CDR2 YFSETQ. The DNA of the CDR3 is TGCGCCAGCAGCTTGAGTGTAGCCAATGAGCAGTTCTTC. Translating it yields CASSLSVANEQFF.

This chain joins TRBV19 and TRBJ2-7; D is uncertain. The CDR3 length is 13 residues. V was clipped by 1 base and J by 6 bases, with 10 bases between them. Germline values: CDR1 LNHDA, CDR2 SQIVND (reference sequence). The chain's CDR3 is CASSIVPTGEQYF. The DNA of the CDR3 is TGTGCCAGTAGTATAGTACCCACGGGCGAGCAGTACTTC.

This sequence joins TRBV5-1 and TRBJ1-1; 11 bases align to TRBD1. The CDR3 is made up of 17 amino acids. CDR1 is SGHRS and CDR2 is YFSETQ in the germline V gene. The junction had 8 bases not matched to a gene; V was cut back by 4 bases and J by 0 bases. CDR3 coding DNA: TGCGCCAGCAGCCACAGGGACAGGGGGTCGGTGAACACTGAAGCTTTCTTT. Translating gives CASSHRDRGSVNTEAFF.

The genes are TRBV7-2 and TRBJ2-3, with a weak D call TRBD1 (7 bases). CDR1 is SGHTA, CDR2 FQGNSA, per germline. Trimming removed 1 base at V and 1 base at J, with 15 bases between. This CDR3 region has 17 residues. The CDR3 nucleotides read TGTGCCAGCAGCTTAGTCGGCCAGGGGGGCGGCACAGATACGCAGTATTTT. Protein: CASSLVGQGGGTDTQYF.

CDR3 DNA sequence: TGTGCCAGCAGTCCGGGGATTGGCTACACCTTC. Protein: CASSPGIGYTF. The chain uses TRBV28 and TRBJ1-2, with unresolved D. This CDR3 has 11 residues. V lost 5 bases to trimming and J lost 7 bases, with 8 bases between them. Germline V lookup: CDR1 MDHEN, CDR2 SYDVKM.

This rearrangement joins TRBV6-5 to TRBJ1-1, with TRBD1 matching over 8 bases. With V trimmed by 5 bases and J by 8 bases, 10 bases remained unmatched. The CDR3 runs 14 residues. Germline CDR1 reads MNHEY; CDR2 reads SVGAGI. Here the CDR3 reads CASSTPRGLQEAFF. CDR3 sequence (DNA): TGTGCCAGCAGTACCCCCAGGGGGCTCCAAGAAGCTTTCTTT.

The count of this clone is one. V and J are TRBV12-3 or TRBV12-4 and TRBJ1-5; D may be TRBD1 (6 bases). The CDR3 is 13 amino acids. Deletions cut 1 base from V and 5 bases from J, with 6 bases between. This CDR3 reads CASSLEGDQPQHF. In DNA form, the CDR3 reads TGTGCCAGCAGTTTAGAGGGGGATCAGCCCCAGCATTTT.

The V and J genes are TRBV30 and TRBJ2-5; possibly TRBD1 for D (6 bases). Germline CDR1 is GTSNPN and CDR2 is SVGIG (reference sequence). V dropped 3 bases and J dropped 0 bases, with 14 bases sitting between them. The CDR3 sequence is 15 residues long. The CDR3 bases are TGTGCCTGGAGATGGGGGACATCGTACCAAGAGACCCAGTACTTC. The encoded protein is CAWRWGTSYQETQYF.

The gene calls are TRBV2 and TRBJ1-3; D perhaps matches TRBD1 (6 bases). Trimming left V 6 bases short and J 13 bases short, with 13 bases between. The CDR3 covers 11 residues. Germline V gene sequence: CDR1 SNHLY, CDR2 FYNNEI. In nucleotides, the CDR3 is TGTGCCAGCAGATGGGACACCAAAATATATTTT. Its protein is CASRWDTKIYF.